The 14 T cell receptor beta chains below all came from one sample that was sequenced in a study of graft-versus-host responses after intestinal transplantation. These TCRs are of unknown antigen specificity. The data were produced by immunoSEQ multiplex PCR, yet TCRdb's version contains in-frame clones alone and is incomplete. The sample consists of 80,000 to 90,000 clones, roughly 92% of them appearing once. Sequencing used unstimulated CD4+ T cells sorted from spleen or lymph node cells, obtained before intestinal transplant. The receptors were gathered from a human donor who received an intestinal transplant.

V is TRBV28 and J is TRBJ1-2; 7 bases agree with TRBD1. Germline trimming cut 3 bases from V and 3 bases from J; bases unmatched to any gene: 7. This CDR3 comprises 15 residues. CDR1 and CDR2 from the germline V gene are MDHEN and SYDVKM. CDR3 in amino acids: CASSFLTQGDYGYTF. The DNA for the CDR3 is TGTGCCAGCAGTTTCCTGACCCAGGGGGACTATGGCTACACCTTC.

The V call is TRBV5-1, the J call TRBJ2-1; possibly TRBD2 for D (5 bases). Germline CDR1 SGHRS, CDR2 YFSETQ. The CDR3 extends over 12 amino acids. V was trimmed by 6 bases and J by 4 bases, leaving 8 bases between them. This CDR3 reads CASTGFYNEQFF. CDR3 DNA: TGCGCCAGCACGGGGTTTTACAATGAGCAGTTCTTC.

The chain joins TRBV18 to TRBJ2-5; 7 bases are shared with TRBD1. The last part of the DNA fits TRBJ2-7 better; the J call may be wrong. Germline V gene sequence: CDR1 KGHSH, CDR2 LQKENI. This CDR3 has 14 amino acids. CDR3 sequence: CASSPRPDRFEQYF. The CDR3 DNA sequence: TGTGCCAGCTCACCAAGACCGGACAGGTTCGAGCAGTACTTC.

The chain is built from TRBV18 and TRBJ2-5; 8 bases are a match to TRBD1. The junction had 16 bases not matched to a gene; V was cut back by 3 bases and J by 4 bases. Germline lookup yields CDR1 KGHSH and CDR2 LQKENI. The CDR3 extends over 18 amino acids. Here the CDR3 reads CASSPQRQGQGLRETQYF. The CDR3 coding sequence is TGTGCCAGCTCACCTCAGAGGCAAGGACAGGGTTTGAGAGAGACCCAGTACTTC.

The chain is built from TRBV6-1 and TRBJ2-3, with 9 bases lining up with TRBD2. Germline lookup yields CDR1 MNHNS and CDR2 SASEGT. J gave up 4 bases and V 10 bases, and 9 bases lay outside the gene matches. CDR3 length: 14 residues. This CDR3 is CATQQREVSDTQYF. The CDR3 nucleotides read TGTGCCACCCAACAGCGGGAGGTGTCAGATACGCAGTATTTT.

The J gene is TRBJ2-7, the V gene TRBV5-6, with 8 bases identical to TRBD1. The germline gives CDR1 SGHDT, CDR2 YYEEEE. The CDR3 is 14 residues long. Trimming at V came to 4 bases and at J to 3 bases, leaving 6 bases not matched to a gene. The CDR3 DNA reads TGTGCCAGCAGCCTCAGGACAGGGAGCTACGAGCAGTACTTC. Protein sequence: CASSLRTGSYEQYF.

The V call is TRBV5-6, the J call TRBJ1-1, with no clear D. The CDR3 is made up of 13 amino acids. V was pared by 7 bases and J by 6 bases, with 16 bases between. From germline, CDR1 is SGHDT and CDR2 YYEEEE. This CDR3 reads CASSPRGGAEAFF. The CDR3 DNA reads as TGTGCCAGCTCCCCTCGGGGAGGTGCTGAAGCTTTCTTT.

This rearrangement joins TRBV19 to TRBJ2-1; 9 nucleotides agree with TRBD2. The length of the CDR3 is 15 residues. Trimming removed 5 bases from V and 8 bases from J; junction bases left unmatched: 10. Germline V gene sequence: CDR1 LNHDA, CDR2 SQIVND (reference sequence). CDR3 residues: CASSLYGGRAYEQFF. The DNA of the CDR3 is TGTGCCAGTAGTCTCTATGGCGGGAGGGCCTATGAGCAGTTCTTC.

The rearrangement joins TRBV11-2 to TRBJ2-5, with TRBD1 matching 9 bases. The V and J ends lost 5 bases and 5 bases, in that order; junction bases with no gene match: 12. CDR1 is SGHAT and CDR2 is FQNNGV in the germline V gene. The CDR3 loop spans 16 amino acids. The DNA for the CDR3 is TGTGCCAGCAGCCGCACCATACAGGGGGCGGGGGAGACCCAGTACTTC. Translated: CASSRTIQGAGETQYF.

The chain combines TRBV28 with TRBJ1-4; tentatively, D is TRBD1 (5 bases). Trimming removed 5 bases from V and 7 bases from J, with 14 bases in between. The CDR3 covers 14 residues. Germline CDR1 is MDHEN and CDR2 is SYDVKM. CDR3 residues: CASSPPGLGEKLFF. DNA of the CDR3: TGTGCCAGCAGTCCCCCAGGGTTAGGTGAAAAACTGTTTTTT.

The chain is built from TRBV5-6 and TRBJ2-7, with 9 bases lining up with TRBD2. This CDR3 has 13 amino acids. The germline V gene has CDR1 SGHDT and CDR2 YYEEEE. V trimming: 6 bases; J trimming: 6 bases; junction bases outside the gene matches: 7. The CDR3 region is CASMRREGGEQYF. The CDR3 nucleotides are TGTGCCAGCATGAGGCGGGAGGGTGGCGAGCAGTACTTC.

The V call is TRBV2, the J call TRBJ1-5; 7 nucleotides align to TRBD1. CDR3 length equals 16 residues. The V gene end was trimmed by 3 bases and the J gene end by 4 bases; junction bases not matched to a gene: 9. The germline CDR1 and CDR2 sequences are SNHLY and FYNNEI. The CDR3 coding sequence is TGTGCCAGCAGTGACTTAGGCTGGACAGGTAATCAGCCCCAGCATTTT. The encoded protein is CASSDLGWTGNQPQHF. Full variable domain (outside the CDR3, taken from reference TRBV2 and TRBJ1-5): EPEVTQTPSHQVTQMGQEVILRCVPISNHLYFYWYRQILGQKVEFLVSFYNNEISEKSEIFDDQFSVERPDGSNFTLKIRSTKLEDSAMYFCASSDLGWTGNQPQHFGDGTRLSIL.

The J gene is TRBJ2-2, the V gene TRBV19, with D unclear. The germline V gene encodes CDR1 LNHDA and CDR2 SQIVND (reference sequence). V lost 3 bases, J lost 1 base, and 9 bases lay in between. The CDR3 length is 15 residues. CDR3 bases: TGTGCCAGTAGTATCTCAATCCTGAACACCGGGGAGCTGTTTTTT. Residues: CASSISILNTGELFF. Full variable domain (remainder filled in from reference TRBV19 and TRBJ2-2): DGGITQSPKYLFRKEGQNVTLSCEQNLNHDAMYWYRQDPGQGLRLIYYSQIVNDFQKGDIAEGYSVSREKKESFPLTVTSAQKNPTAFYLCASSISILNTGELFFGEGSRLTVL.

CDR3 protein: CASSANSYEQYF. The CDR3 DNA follows: TGTGCCAGCAGCGCCAACTCCTACGAGCAGTACTTC. This chain uses TRBV7-2 with TRBJ2-7, with no clear D. The germline V gene has CDR1 SGHTA and CDR2 FQGNSA. This CDR3 region has 12 residues. V lost 5 bases and J lost 0, with 5 bases in between.